Listed below are T cell receptor beta chains from one sample, sequenced in a study of T cell responses to AZD1222 COVID-19 vaccine. The method was immunoSEQ multiplex PCR; TCRdb's version includes in-frame clones alone and lacks a portion of them. Among around 78,000 clones, roughly 85% were seen once, and the ten largest hold about 3.1%. Sample: peripheral blood, taken on day 0 of AZD1222 vaccination. Receptors were obtained from an adult in good health. CDR3s include the opening cysteine and the closing phenylalanine or tryptophan. The D gene is left open where the match is weak. Size values are once, few and many counts, or a class for expanded clones, and some rows have none.

v_call	j_call	d_call	clone_size	cdr3_aa	cdr3_nt
TRBV11-3	TRBJ2-1	.	.	CASSLQWGGEQFF	TGTGCCAGCAGCTTACAATGGGGCGGTGAGCAGTTCTTC
TRBV2	TRBJ2-7	TRBD1	few	CASRQGADEQYF	TGTGCCAGCAGACAGGGGGCTGATGAGCAGTACTTC
TRBV12-3/TRBV12-4	TRBJ1-1	.	.	CASILGASRGAFF	TGTGCCAGCATCCTCGGGGCCAGTCGGGGAGCTTTCTTT
TRBV14	TRBJ2-5	.	.	CASSQAGSRGAQYF	TGTGCCAGCAGCCAAGCGGGATCCAGAGGGGCCCAGTACTTC
TRBV30	TRBJ1-2	.	.	CAWSSGTYDGYTF	TGTGCCTGGAGCAGCGGGACATATGATGGCTACACCTTC
TRBV11-2	TRBJ2-5	TRBD1	.	CASSLGGTGGETQYF	TGTGCCAGCAGCTTAGGGGGGACAGGGGGAGAGACCCAGTACTTC
TRBV9	TRBJ1-2	.	.	CASSPRDGKGGYTF	TGTGCCAGCAGCCCCCGGGACGGCAAAGGGGGCTACACCTTC
TRBV2	TRBJ1-6	.	.	CASSEEQGTNSPLHF	TGTGCCAGCAGTGAAGAACAGGGCACGAATTCACCCCTCCACTTT
TRBV6-5	TRBJ1-1	TRBD1	.	CASSRRTGRVTEAFF	TGTGCCAGCAGTCGAAGGACAGGGCGGGTCACTGAAGCTTTCTTT
TRBV6-2/TRBV6-3	TRBJ2-5	.	.	CASSYQGFQETQYF	TGTGCCAGCAGTTACCAGGGTTTCCAAGAGACCCAGTACTTC
TRBV28	TRBJ2-7	TRBD2	.	CASRRTSGVSYEQYF	TGTGCCAGCAGGCGTACTAGCGGTGTCTCCTACGAGCAGTACTTC
TRBV11-2	TRBJ1-2	.	.	CASSFEGHSYGYTF	TGTGCCAGCAGCTTCGAAGGGCATTCCTATGGCTACACCTTC
TRBV19	TRBJ2-1	TRBD2	.	CASSILAGENEQFF	TGTGCCAGTAGTATATTAGCGGGAGAGAATGAGCAGTTCTTC
TRBV7-2	TRBJ1-2	.	few	CASSFKGNYGYTF	TGTGCCAGCAGCTTTAAGGGGAACTATGGCTACACCTTC
TRBV3-1/TRBV3-2	TRBJ2-1	TRBD2	.	CASSPGLEPYNEQFF	TGTGCCAGCAGCCCGGGACTAGAACCCTACAATGAGCAGTTCTTC
TRBV19	TRBJ2-2	.	.	CASSIPKLGAGELFF	TGTGCCAGTAGTATACCCAAACTAGGAGCCGGGGAGCTGTTTTTT
TRBV30	TRBJ1-1	.	once	CAWSLRGGTGTEAFF	TGTGCCTGGAGTTTACGCGGGGGTACGGGCACTGAAGCTTTCTTT
TRBV27	TRBJ2-7	TRBD2	.	CASSLSASGRPKAYEQYF	TGTGCCAGCAGTTTATCGGCGAGCGGGAGGCCCAAAGCCTACGAGCAGTACTTC
TRBV15	TRBJ1-6	.	.	CATSSRQGNNSPLHF	TGTGCCACCAGCAGCCGGCAGGGGAATAATTCACCCCTCCACTTT
TRBV9	TRBJ1-3	TRBD1	.	CASSAYFRGVGNTIYF	TGTGCCAGCAGCGCGTACTTCAGGGGGGTCGGAAACACCATATATTTT
TRBV24-1	TRBJ1-4	TRBD1	.	CATSDSGTGREKLFF	TGTGCCACCAGTGATTCCGGGACAGGGCGGGAAAAACTGTTTTTT
TRBV7-9	TRBJ1-5	.	.	CASSLEQDIGPQHF	TGTGCCAGCAGCTTAGAACAGGACATAGGGCCCCAGCATTTT
TRBV7-2	TRBJ1-3	.	.	CASSFVLGSGNTIYF	TGTGCCAGCAGCTTTGTTCTGGGCTCTGGAAACACCATATATTTT
TRBV5-6	TRBJ1-4	.	few	CASSLAAGRNEKLFF	TGTGCCAGCAGCTTGGCCGCAGGTCGGAATGAAAAACTGTTTTTT
TRBV7-9	TRBJ2-5	.	.	CASSPGRDQETQYF	TGTGCCAGCAGCCCCGGGCGTGACCAAGAGACCCAGTACTTC
TRBV5-6	TRBJ1-1	TRBD1	once	CASSSTGTGYEAFF	TGTGCCAGCAGCTCCACCGGGACAGGGTACGAAGCTTTCTTT
TRBV12-3/TRBV12-4	TRBJ1-2	.	.	CASSFGNNYGYTF	TGTGCCAGCAGTTTCGGGAATAACTATGGCTACACCTTC
TRBV12-3/TRBV12-4	TRBJ1-2	.	.	CASSTTYNYGYTF	TGTGCCAGCAGTACGACATATAACTATGGCTACACCTTC
TRBV10-3	TRBJ2-7	.	.	CATARGADSYEQYF	TGTGCCACCGCCCGAGGAGCCGACTCCTACGAGCAGTACTTC
TRBV6-5	TRBJ1-1	.	.	CASTKGENTEAFF	TGTGCCAGCACCAAAGGGGAGAACACTGAAGCTTTCTTT
TRBV27	TRBJ1-5	.	.	CASSEDLAQPQHF	TGTGCCAGCAGCGAGGACCTCGCTCAGCCCCAGCATTTT
TRBV9	TRBJ1-6	.	.	CASSAGVDNSPLHF	TGTGCCAGCAGCGCAGGGGTGGATAATTCACCCCTCCACTTT
TRBV9	TRBJ2-3	TRBD2	.	CASSVSGGGTDTQYF	TGTGCCAGCAGCGTAAGCGGGGGCGGCACAGATACGCAGTATTTT
TRBV28	TRBJ1-5	.	.	CASSFWEIGRNQPQHF	TGTGCCAGCAGTTTTTGGGAGATAGGGCGCAATCAGCCCCAGCATTTT
TRBV3-1/TRBV3-2	TRBJ1-2	TRBD1	.	CASSREDRDYGYTF	TGTGCCAGCAGCCGGGAGGACAGGGACTATGGCTACACCTTC
TRBV23-1	TRBJ1-2	.	.	CASSQPTGLFGF	TGCGCCAGCAGTCAGCCTACGGGACTTTTTGGATTC
TRBV2	TRBJ1-2	.	.	CASSESGRSLGGYTF	TGTGCCAGCAGTGAAAGTGGCAGGTCCTTGGGAGGCTACACCTTC
TRBV21-1	TRBJ2-5	.	.	CASSHTGTVEETQYF	TGTGCCAGCAGCCATACCGGGACAGTCGAGGAGACCCAGTACTTC
TRBV5-4	TRBJ1-2	TRBD1	.	CASSLGGTGVDGYTF	TGTGCCAGCAGCTTAGGGGGGACAGGGGTGGATGGCTACACCTTC
TRBV4-3	TRBJ2-2	.	.	CASSQGWGEWAGELFF	TGCGCCAGCAGCCAAGGGTGGGGGGAATGGGCCGGGGAGCTGTTTTTT
TRBV7-2	TRBJ2-6	.	.	CAGRSSGANVLTF	TGTGCCGGGCGATCGAGTGGGGCCAACGTCCTGACTTTC
TRBV10-2	TRBJ1-1	.	few	CASSATGNTEAFF	TGCGCCAGCAGTGCGACAGGGAACACTGAAGCTTTCTTT
TRBV27	TRBJ1-6	TRBD1	.	CASSIQWTGPSSLHF	TGTGCCAGCAGTATACAATGGACAGGCCCTAGCTCCCTCCACTTT
TRBV5-1	TRBJ1-2	.	.	CASSLAGGRSNYGYTF	TGCGCCAGCAGCCTCGCCGGGGGGAGGTCTAACTATGGCTACACCTTC